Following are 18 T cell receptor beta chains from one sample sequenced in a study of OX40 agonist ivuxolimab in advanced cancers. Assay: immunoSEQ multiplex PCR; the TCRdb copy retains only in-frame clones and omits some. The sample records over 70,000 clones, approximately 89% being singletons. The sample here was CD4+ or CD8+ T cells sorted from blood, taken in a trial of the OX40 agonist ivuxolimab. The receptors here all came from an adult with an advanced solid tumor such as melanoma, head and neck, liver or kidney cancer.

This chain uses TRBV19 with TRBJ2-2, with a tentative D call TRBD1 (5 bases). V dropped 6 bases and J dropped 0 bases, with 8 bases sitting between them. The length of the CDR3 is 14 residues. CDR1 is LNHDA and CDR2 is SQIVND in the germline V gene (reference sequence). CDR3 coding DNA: TGTGCCAGTAGGGGGCCGACGAACACCGGGGAGCTGTTTTTT. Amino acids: CASRGPTNTGELFF.

DNA of the CDR3: TGTGCCAGCAGTCGAAAGACGGACAGGGGGGGATACACCTTC. Protein product: CASSRKTDRGGYTF. This chain uses TRBV6-5 with TRBJ1-2, with 10 bases matching TRBD1. Germline trimming cut 5 bases from V and 11 bases from J; bases unmatched to any gene: 11. Germline V gives CDR1 MNHEY, CDR2 SVGAGI. CDR3 length: 14 residues.

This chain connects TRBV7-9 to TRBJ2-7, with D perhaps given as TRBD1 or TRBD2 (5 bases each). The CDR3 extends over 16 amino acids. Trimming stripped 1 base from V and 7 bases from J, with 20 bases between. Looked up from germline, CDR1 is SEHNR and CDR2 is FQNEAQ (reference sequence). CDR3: CASSLVPGDRIREQYF. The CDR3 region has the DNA TGTGCCAGCAGCTTAGTTCCCGGGGACCGTATACGGGAGCAGTACTTC.

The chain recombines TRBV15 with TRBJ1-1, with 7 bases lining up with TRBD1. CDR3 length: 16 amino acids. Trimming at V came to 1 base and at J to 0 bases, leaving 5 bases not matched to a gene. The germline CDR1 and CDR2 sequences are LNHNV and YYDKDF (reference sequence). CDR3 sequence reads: CATSRVPGGMNTEAFF. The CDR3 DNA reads TGTGCCACCAGCAGAGTCCCAGGGGGAATGAACACTGAAGCTTTCTTT.

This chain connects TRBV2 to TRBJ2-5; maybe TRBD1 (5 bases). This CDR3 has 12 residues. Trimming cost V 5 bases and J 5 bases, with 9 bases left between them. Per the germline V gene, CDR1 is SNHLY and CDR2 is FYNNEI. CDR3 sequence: CASSQGGETQYF. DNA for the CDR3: TGTGCCAGCAGTCAGGGCGGTGAGACCCAGTACTTC.

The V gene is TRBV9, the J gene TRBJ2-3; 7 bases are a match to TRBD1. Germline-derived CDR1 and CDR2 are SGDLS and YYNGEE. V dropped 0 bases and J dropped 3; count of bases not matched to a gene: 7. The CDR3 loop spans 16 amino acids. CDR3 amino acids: CASSVDRGRFTDTQYF. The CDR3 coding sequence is TGTGCCAGCAGCGTAGATAGGGGGCGCTTTACAGATACGCAGTATTTT.

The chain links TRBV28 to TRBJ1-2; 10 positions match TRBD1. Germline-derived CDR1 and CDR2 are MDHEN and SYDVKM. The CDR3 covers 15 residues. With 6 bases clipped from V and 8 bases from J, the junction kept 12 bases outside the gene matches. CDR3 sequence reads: CASSRSRQGAGGYTF. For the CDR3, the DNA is TGTGCCAGCAGCCGAAGCCGACAGGGGGCGGGAGGCTACACCTTC.

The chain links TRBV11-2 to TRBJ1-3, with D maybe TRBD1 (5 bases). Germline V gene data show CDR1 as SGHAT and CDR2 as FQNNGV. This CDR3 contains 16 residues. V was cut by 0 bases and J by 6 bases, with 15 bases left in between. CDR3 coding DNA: TGTGCCAGCAGCTTAGATCTGGGGCAGGTGGCAAACACCATATATTTT. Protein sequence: CASSLDLGQVANTIYF. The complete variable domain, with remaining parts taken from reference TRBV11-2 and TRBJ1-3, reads EAGVAQSPRYKIIEKRQSVAFWCNPISGHATLYWYQQILGQGPKLLIQFQNNGVVDDSQLPKDRFSAERLKGVDSTLKIQPAKLEDSAVYLCASSLDLGQVANTIYFGEGSWLTVV.

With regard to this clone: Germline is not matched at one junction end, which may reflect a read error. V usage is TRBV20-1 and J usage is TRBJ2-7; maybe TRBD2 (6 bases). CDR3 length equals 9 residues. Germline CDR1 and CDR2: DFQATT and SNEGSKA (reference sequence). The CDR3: CSAKMEGFF. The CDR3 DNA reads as TGCAGTGCTAAGATGGAGGGCTTCTTC.

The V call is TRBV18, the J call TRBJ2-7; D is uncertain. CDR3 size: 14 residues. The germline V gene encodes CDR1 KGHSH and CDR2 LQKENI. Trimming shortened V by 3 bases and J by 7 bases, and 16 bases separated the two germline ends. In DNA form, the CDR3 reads TGTGCCAGCTCACCTCAGGAAGGGATAAGGGAGCAGTACTTC. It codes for CASSPQEGIREQYF.

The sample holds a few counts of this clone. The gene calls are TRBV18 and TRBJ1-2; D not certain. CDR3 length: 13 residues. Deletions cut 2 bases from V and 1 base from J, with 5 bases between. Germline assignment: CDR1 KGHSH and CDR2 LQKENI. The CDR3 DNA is TGTGCCAGCTCACCAGCGGTTAACTATGGCTACACCTTC. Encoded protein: CASSPAVNYGYTF.

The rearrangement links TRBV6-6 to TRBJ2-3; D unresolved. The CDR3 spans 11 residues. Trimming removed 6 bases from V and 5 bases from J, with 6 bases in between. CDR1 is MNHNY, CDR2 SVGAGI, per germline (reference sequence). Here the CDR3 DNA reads TGTGCCAGCAGACGTCAAGATACGCAGTATTTT. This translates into CASRRQDTQYF.

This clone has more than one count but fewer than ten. The CDR3 protein is CASSDVWTSGRTGELFF. CDR3 coding DNA: TGTGCCAGCAGTGACGTGTGGACTAGCGGGAGGACCGGGGAGCTGTTTTTT. The rearrangement uses TRBV6-1 and TRBJ2-2; 14 bases line up with TRBD2. This CDR3 contains 17 residues. Germline CDR1 reads MNHNS; CDR2 reads SASEGT. Trimming removed 3 bases from V and 5 bases from J; junction bases left unmatched: 5.

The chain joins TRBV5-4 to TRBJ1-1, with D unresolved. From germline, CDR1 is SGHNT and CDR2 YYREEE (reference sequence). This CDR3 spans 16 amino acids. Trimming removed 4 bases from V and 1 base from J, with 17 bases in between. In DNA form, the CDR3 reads TGTGCCAGCAGCGGGCAGACATACCAGTCGAACACTGAAGCTTTCTTT. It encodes CASSGQTYQSNTEAFF. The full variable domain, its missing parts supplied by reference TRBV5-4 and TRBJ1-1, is ETGVTQSPTHLIKTRGQQVTLRCSSQSGHNTVSWYQQALGQGPQFIFQYYREEENGRGNFPPRFSGLQFPNYSSELNVNALELDDSALYLCASSGQTYQSNTEAFFGQGTRLTVV.

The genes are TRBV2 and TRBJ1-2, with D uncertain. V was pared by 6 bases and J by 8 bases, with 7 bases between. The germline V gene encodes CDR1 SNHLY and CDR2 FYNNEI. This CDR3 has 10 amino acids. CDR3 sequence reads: CASRSAGYTF. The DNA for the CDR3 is TGTGCCAGCAGGTCGGCGGGCTACACCTTC. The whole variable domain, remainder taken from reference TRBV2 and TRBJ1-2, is EPEVTQTPSHQVTQMGQEVILRCVPISNHLYFYWYRQILGQKVEFLVSFYNNEISEKSEIFDDQFSVERPDGSNFTLKIRSTKLEDSAMYFCASRSAGYTFGSGTRLTVV.

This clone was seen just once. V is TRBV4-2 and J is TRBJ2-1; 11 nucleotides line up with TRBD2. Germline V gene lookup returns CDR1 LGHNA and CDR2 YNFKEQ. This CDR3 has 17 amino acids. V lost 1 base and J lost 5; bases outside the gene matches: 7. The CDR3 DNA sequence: TGTGCCAGCAGCCAAGCCCGTAGCGGGAGGGCCAACAATGAGCAGTTCTTC. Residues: CASSQARSGRANNEQFF.

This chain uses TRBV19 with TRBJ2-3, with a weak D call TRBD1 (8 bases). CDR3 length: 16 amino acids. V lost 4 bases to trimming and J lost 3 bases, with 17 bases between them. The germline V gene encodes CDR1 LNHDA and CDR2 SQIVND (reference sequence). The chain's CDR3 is CASSRVGQGGTDTQYF. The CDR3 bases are TGTGCCAGTAGTAGGGTTGGACAGGGAGGGACAGATACGCAGTATTTT.

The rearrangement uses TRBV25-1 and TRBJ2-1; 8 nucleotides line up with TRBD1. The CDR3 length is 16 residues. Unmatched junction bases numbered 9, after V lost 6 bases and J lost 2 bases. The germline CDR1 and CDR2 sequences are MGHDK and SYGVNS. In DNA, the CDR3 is TGTGCCAGCAGCTCCACGACAGGGGAGACCTACAATGAGCAGTTCTTC. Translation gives CASSSTTGETYNEQFF.